This TCR beta chain was sequenced in a study of cytomegalovirus exposure and HLA in healthy donors (dated by TCRdb to the late 2010s). Broadly, across the study: An earlier analysis of roughly 570 of the donors reported around 280 Gb of sequence data and around 110 million unique TCR beta sequences obtained from around 170 million T cells. An early release that covered some 640 HLA-typed donors contained approximately 300 gigabases of sequencing data and 65 million to 100 million unique TCR sequences. Of the roughly 400 genotyped donors, approximately 80% fell in the genetic ancestry cluster associated with self-reported Caucasian donors. The study aimed to test whether signatures of past pathogen exposure could be identified by cataloging public T cell receptors. Using immunosequencing, the study profiled T cell repertoires from about 610 subjects and related those repertoires to cytomegalovirus serostatus. In addition to the first cohort of 666 subjects, a separate validation cohort of 120 different subjects was used. High-throughput TCR immunosequencing, statistical association of individual TCRs with disease status, and machine learning were combined to predict cytomegalovirus infection status. In a later analysis, previously published TCR beta repertoires from 500 to 750 donors were re-analyzed and high-resolution HLA genotyping was added so that TCR occurrence patterns could be studied. In the later analysis, no new phenotypic data were used to find candidate immune exposures; instead, reliance was placed on TCR beta sequences and their occurrence across donors. An earlier analysis of several hundred of the donors applied high-throughput TCR beta sequencing to assess whether each TCR beta V gene segment acted as functional or pseudogenic. Donor age, sex, ethnicity and CMV serostatus were collected together with the repertoire data. A later genetic analysis used genome-wide SNP genotypes for about 65% of the 666 donors, treating that subset as a discovery cohort. Every discovery cohort repertoire had been produced on one sequencing platform. HLA typing included class I and class II loci at four-digit resolution. Typing coverage varied by locus: about 620-640 donors for A, B, C, DRB1 and DQB1; more than 500 for DQA1; about 570 for DPA1; fewer than 480 for DPB1. Roughly 5 DR-DQ haplotypes were handled as single units for association and clustering, since linkage in the cohort was strong. Across roughly 420 genotyped donors of the cohort, an average of about 250,000 unique TCR beta nucleotide sequences per donor were sequenced, and 15% to 20% of those sequences were non-productive.

In regard to this clone: Its antigen is unknown. Base qualities are not recorded, but no much larger clone differs from it by a single base.

Findings and caveats that apply to the study as a whole: A cluster of highly shared sequence variants was judged likely to represent a technical artifact of the sequencing pipeline. A further reported finding was that TCR beta sequences accurately predicted the HLA-A and HLA-B alleles for most subjects in the first cohort. Strong co-occurrence of HLA alleles, especially DR and DQ, made assigning TCR associations to individual alleles difficult. HLA typing was unavailable for some donors at each locus, so association tests used only the typed subset. Presence/absence analyses assumed roughly uniform sequencing depth across donors, an assumption that may not hold. According to a later analysis, parvovirus B19, influenza, CMV and Epstein-Barr virus appeared linked to several top co-occurrence clusters. Linkage disequilibrium might explain the correlated functional status among segregating V segments, but an unknown experimental factor could not be excluded. In a later analysis, TCR association rates were found to vary across HLA loci, with the most associated TCRs seen for DRB1 alleles and the fewest for HLA-C alleles. This cohort had only TCR beta chains sequenced, and the lack of alpha or paired-chain data limited which features could be detected. In a later analysis, most CMV-associated TCR beta chains were found to appear HLA-restricted, with HLA associations seemingly driven largely by CMV exposure. Most TCR sequences were seen in very few donors, while some public TCRs were found in many individuals. A later genetic analysis associated a missense DCLRE1C variant with V-gene and J-gene trimming of TCR beta chains, and an independent cohort replicated the association. In a later analysis, HLA-associated TCR beta chains showed more clonal expansion and lower generation probabilities than non-associated chains that were equally common. Compared with the roughly 710-donor mean, donors in an Asian-associated ancestry cluster had fewer N-insertions in productive TCRs, according to a later genetic analysis. Some IMGT-functional V segments, including TRBV6-2 and TRBV6-3, could not be told apart with the 87-base-pair reads, so those segments were excluded. A total of fewer than 200 TCR beta chains were listed by the study as associated with cytomegalovirus. In vitro tests confirmed that a few of the cytomegalovirus-associated TCR beta chains recognize cytomegalovirus antigens. For the cohort, immune exposure information was limited to CMV serostatus. The classifier was reported to diagnose cytomegalovirus status with high specificity and sensitivity in both the original and validation cohorts. At a false discovery rate of 0.05, a later analysis linked some 17,000 TCR beta sequences to specific HLA alleles. Because counts were too low, 15 or so rarely observed V segments, including chromosome 9 orphons, were excluded from the earlier analysis of some 540 of the donors. The authors suggested that the approach could potentially be extended to other disease states and immunological phenotypes. Broadly in line with IMGT annotations, most TCR beta V segments showed up in productive rearrangements about 87% or about 30% of the time in an earlier analysis of roughly 590 of the donors.

Library creation used the immunoSEQ multiplex PCR assay. A mixture of 60 forward primers for TCR Vbeta segments and 13 reverse primers for TCR Jbeta segments was used in the multiplex PCR. The CDR3 region of rearranged TCR beta genes was amplified from genomic DNA with a multiplex PCR assay. The amplified TCR beta libraries were sequenced on the Illumina HiSeq System as 87-base-pair reads. In the source study's methods: Across the roughly 700 repertoires, a later analysis counted tens of millions of unique TCR beta chains, some 11 million of which were shared by at least two donors. Raw reads were error-corrected and collapsed into unique sequences by a nearest-neighbor algorithm in which closely related sequences were merged to remove PCR and sequencing errors. V, D and J gene segments were assigned by aligning CDR3 sequences to IMGT reference sequences. Each retained sequence needed at least a six-nucleotide match to both a V gene segment and a J gene segment. Rearrangements were called productive when the CDR3 lacked stop codons and stayed in frame with V and J; all others were non-productive. Following IMGT convention, CDR3 was defined as the stretch from the second conserved V-encoded cysteine up to the conserved J-encoded phenylalanine. The earlier analysis of about 570 of the donors excluded any sequence lacking an unambiguous match to a single V gene segment. An earlier analysis of several hundred of the donors called V segments functional above 56.7% productive rearrangements and segregating when the between-donor standard deviation exceeded 5%. To diagnose cytomegalovirus status from the catalog of TCR beta chain sequences, a statistical classification framework was built. V and J gene assignment, in a later analysis, came from comparing TCR nucleotide sequences with IMGT/GENE-DB human TR gene sequences. Using the TCRdist pipeline, a later analysis assigned CDR3 sequences along with most-parsimonious VDJ recombination scenarios. In a later analysis, every TCR beta chain was defined by the combination of its CDR3 amino acid sequence and its V-gene family, and reads without a unique V-gene family were dropped. A later analysis removed 600 or so highly shared, low-generation-probability nucleotide sequences to deal with suspected cross-contamination and a sequencing artifact. A later analysis calculated a clonal expansion index for each public chain from normalized within-repertoire ranks of inferred template counts. In a later analysis, generation probabilities were computed using a VDJ recombination model fitted to out-of-frame rearrangements, and the results were checked against IGoR. In a later analysis, hypergeometric tests were used to score TCR-TCR, TCR-HLA and TCR-CMV co-occurrence, with a repertoire-size bias correction applied to TCR pairs. To estimate false discovery rates, a later analysis permuted the HLA or CMV assignments 20 times. In a later analysis, co-occurring TCRs were grouped using DBSCAN, with TCRdist sequence similarity added in when clustering inside HLA-allele-positive subsets. Co-occurrence clustering excluded repertoires with fewer than 30,000 or more than 120,000 public chains, plus five with anomalous nucleotide sharing. Entries here come from immuneACCESS through TCRdb and include only in-frame sequences with V and J called. Some clones fail to appear in such tables; in the studies checked, an unresolved V gene covers under half of the shortfall, and the cause of the remainder is unknown. V, J and clone size are those of that table, while D and trimming were read from the DNA. In all, the sample holds around 190,000 clones, and approximately 85% of those were seen once. The ten most abundant clones make up less than 2.5% of the sample.

Trimming at the junction amounts to 3 bases on V and 3 bases on J, and the germline ends lie 17 bases apart. CDR1 is given as SGHAT and CDR2 as FQNNGV, both from the germline V gene. The CDR3 holds 16 amino acids from the cysteine to the phenylalanine. The entry retains the CDR3 DNA only, 48 bases that are in frame from base 1. The cohort was made up of 666 healthy bone marrow donors. All cohort members were sampled while nominally healthy, although unrecorded immune exposures were likely present. The donor was CMV seronegative and belonged to the group of over 300 seronegative cohort members. Each donor provided a peripheral blood sample, and peripheral blood mononuclear cells were used for TCR beta sequencing. Genomic DNA was extracted from the blood cell samples with the Qiagen DNeasy Blood Extraction Kit.

The chain is encoded by TRBV11-2 joined to TRBJ1-1; the D gene is perhaps TRBD1, on 5 matching bases. The sample taken for sequencing was PBMCs. The origin of this receptor is a woman between 45 and 65 years old in good health and CMV-seronegative. The DNA is TGTGCCAGCAGCTTGAGTATAGGCCCGGGGGACACTGAAGCTTTCTTT. This yields the protein CASSLSIGPGDTEAFF.